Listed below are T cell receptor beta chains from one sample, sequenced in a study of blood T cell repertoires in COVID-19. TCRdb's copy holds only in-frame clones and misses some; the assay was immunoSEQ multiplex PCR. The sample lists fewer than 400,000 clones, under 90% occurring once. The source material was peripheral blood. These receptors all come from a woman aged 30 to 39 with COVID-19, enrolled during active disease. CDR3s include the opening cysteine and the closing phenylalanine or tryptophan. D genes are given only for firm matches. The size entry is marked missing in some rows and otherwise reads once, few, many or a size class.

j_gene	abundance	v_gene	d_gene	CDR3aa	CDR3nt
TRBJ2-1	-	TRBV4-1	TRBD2	CASRLAGGSYNEQFF	TGCGCCAGCCGCCTAGCGGGAGGCTCCTACAATGAGCAGTTCTTC
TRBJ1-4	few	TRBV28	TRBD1	CASSSTGSGSFYEKLFF	TGTGCCAGCAGTTCGACAGGGTCGGGGTCATTTTATGAAAAACTGTTTTTT
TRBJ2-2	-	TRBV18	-	CASSARGGELFF	TGTGCCAGCTCAGCGAGAGGCGGGGAGCTGTTTTTT
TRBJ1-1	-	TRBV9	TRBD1	CASSPKGQLLMNTEAFF	TGTGCCAGCAGCCCCAAGGGACAGCTACTAATGAACACTGAAGCTTTCTTT
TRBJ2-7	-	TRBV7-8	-	CASSLFGREQYF	TGTGCCAGCAGCTTATTTGGGAGAGAGCAGTACTTC
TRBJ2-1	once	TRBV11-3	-	CASSSLAGGGQFF	TGTGCCAGCAGCTCCCTTGCGGGTGGAGGGCAGTTCTTC
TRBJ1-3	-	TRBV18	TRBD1	CASSPFLGRDRGNTIYF	TGTGCCAGCTCACCATTTTTGGGCCGGGACAGAGGAAACACCATATATTTT
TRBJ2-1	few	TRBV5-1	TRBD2	CASSSESGRGYNEQFF	TGCGCCAGCAGCTCGGAGAGCGGGAGAGGCTACAATGAGCAGTTCTTC
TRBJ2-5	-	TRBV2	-	CASSDRRAIETQYF	TGTGCCAGCAGTGATCGCAGGGCTATAGAGACCCAGTACTTC
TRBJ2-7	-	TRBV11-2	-	CASSLVQMEQYF	TGTGCCAGCAGCTTAGTTCAGATGGAGCAGTACTTC
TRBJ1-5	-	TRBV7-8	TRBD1	CASSLGRGQGQPQHF	TGTGCCAGCAGCTTAGGCAGGGGGCAGGGTCAGCCCCAGCATTTT
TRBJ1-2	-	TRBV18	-	CASSRTDGYTF	TGTGCCAGCTCACGAACAGATGGCTACACCTTC
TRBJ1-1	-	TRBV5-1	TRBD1	CASSLTGGVNTEAFF	TGCGCCAGCAGCTTGACAGGGGGCGTGAACACTGAAGCTTTCTTT
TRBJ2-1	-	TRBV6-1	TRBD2	CASSARLASSYNEQFF	TGTGCCAGCAGTGCACGACTAGCGTCCTCCTACAATGAGCAGTTCTTC
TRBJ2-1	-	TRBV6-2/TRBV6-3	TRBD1	CASSKSRDRGYNEQFF	TGTGCCAGCAGTAAGTCACGGGACAGGGGCTACAATGAGCAGTTCTTC
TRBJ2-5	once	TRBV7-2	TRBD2	CASSLDFREASGYQETQYF	TGTGCCAGCAGCTTAGACTTCCGGGAGGCTAGCGGTTACCAAGAGACCCAGTACTTC
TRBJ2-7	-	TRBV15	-	CATSASIYREQYF	TGTGCCACCAGCGCTTCGATATATAGAGAGCAGTACTTC
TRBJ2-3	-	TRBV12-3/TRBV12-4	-	CASSSPVTDTQYF	TGTGCCAGCAGCTCCCCGGTAACAGATACGCAGTATTTT
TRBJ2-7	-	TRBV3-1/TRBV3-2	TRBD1	CASSLGQGGSYEQYF	TGTGCCAGCAGCCTAGGACAGGGGGGCTCCTACGAGCAGTACTTC
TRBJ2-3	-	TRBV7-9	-	CASSLAPGGIADTQYF	TGTGCCAGCAGCTTAGCGCCGGGCGGGATAGCAGATACGCAGTATTTT
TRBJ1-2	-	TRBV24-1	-	CATSDSGRRPNNYGYTF	TGTGCCACCAGTGACTCCGGGCGGAGGCCAAACAACTATGGCTACACCTTC
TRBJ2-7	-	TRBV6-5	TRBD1	CASRWVGQGSYEQYF	TGTGCCAGCAGATGGGTGGGACAGGGCTCCTACGAGCAGTACTTC
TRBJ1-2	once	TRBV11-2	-	CASSSAGWGYTF	TGTGCCAGCAGCTCTGCCGGGTGGGGCTACACCTTC
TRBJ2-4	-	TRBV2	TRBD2	CASSEVLAGGPGNIQYF	TGTGCCAGCAGTGAAGTTCTAGCGGGAGGGCCAGGAAACATTCAGTACTTC
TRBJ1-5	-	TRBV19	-	CASSIARDVYNQPQHF	TGTGCCAGTAGTATAGCGCGGGACGTTTACAATCAGCCCCAGCATTTT
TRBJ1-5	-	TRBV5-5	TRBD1	CASRLGTGGQPQHF	TGTGCCAGCAGATTGGGGACAGGGGGCCAGCCCCAGCATTTT
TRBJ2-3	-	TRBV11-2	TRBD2	CASSPKLLAGALSDTQYF	TGTGCCAGCAGCCCCAAGTTGTTAGCGGGAGCCCTTTCGGATACGCAGTATTTT
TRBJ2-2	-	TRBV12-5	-	CASGRTANTGELFF	TGTGCTAGTGGAAGGACAGCGAACACCGGGGAGCTGTTTTTT
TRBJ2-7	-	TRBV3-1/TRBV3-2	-	CASSPHVGYEQYF	TGTGCCAGCAGCCCCCACGTCGGGTACGAGCAGTACTTC
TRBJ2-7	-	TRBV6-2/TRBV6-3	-	CASSYGADEQYF	TGTGCCAGCAGTTACGGTGCGGACGAGCAGTACTTC
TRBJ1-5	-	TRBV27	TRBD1	CASSPRQGARGNQPQHF	TGTGCCAGCAGTCCCAGACAGGGGGCGCGGGGCAATCAGCCCCAGCATTTT
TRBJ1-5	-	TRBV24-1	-	CATQQGNQPQHF	TGTGCCACCCAACAGGGAAATCAGCCCCAGCATTTT
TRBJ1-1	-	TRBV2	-	CASKPQGNTEAFF	TGTGCCAGTAAACCGCAGGGTAACACTGAAGCTTTCTTT
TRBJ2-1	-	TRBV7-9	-	CASSFPGSPDNEQFF	TGTGCCAGCAGCTTCCCCGGGAGCCCGGACAATGAGCAGTTCTTC
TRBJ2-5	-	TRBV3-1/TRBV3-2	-	CASSQEIDQETQYF	TGTGCCAGCAGCCAAGAGATAGATCAAGAGACCCAGTACTTC
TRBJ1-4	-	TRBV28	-	CASRVRRDEKLFF	TGTGCCAGCAGGGTCAGGCGGGATGAAAAACTGTTTTTT
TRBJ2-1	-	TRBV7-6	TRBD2	CASSLGGPVGRELGNEQFF	TGTGCCAGCAGCTTAGGAGGCCCGGTTGGGCGGGAGTTAGGCAATGAGCAGTTCTTC
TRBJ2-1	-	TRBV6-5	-	CASIPEETVYNEQFF	TGTGCCAGCATACCAGAGGAGACAGTCTACAATGAGCAGTTCTTC
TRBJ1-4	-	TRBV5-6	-	CASSDWAGGSEKLFF	TGTGCCAGCAGCGATTGGGCAGGAGGGAGTGAAAAACTGTTTTTT
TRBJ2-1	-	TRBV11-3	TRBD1	CASSPRTGNEQFF	TGTGCCAGCAGCCCGAGGACAGGCAATGAGCAGTTCTTC
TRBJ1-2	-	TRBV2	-	CASGAGEGDYGYTF	TGTGCCAGCGGGGCAGGGGAGGGTGACTATGGCTACACCTTC
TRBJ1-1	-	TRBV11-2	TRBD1	CASSLQGALNTEAFF	TGTGCCAGCAGCCTACAGGGGGCCCTGAACACTGAAGCTTTCTTT
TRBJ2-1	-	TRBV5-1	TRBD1	CASRSQPGQSFPSSYNEQFF	TGCGCCAGCAGGAGTCAACCGGGACAGAGCTTCCCCAGCTCCTACAATGAGCAGTTCTTC
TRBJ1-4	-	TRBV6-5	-	CASRAGLSNEKLFF	TGTGCCAGCAGGGCGGGACTAAGCAATGAAAAACTGTTTTTT
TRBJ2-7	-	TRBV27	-	CASSFSDSYEQYF	TGTGCCAGCAGTTTCTCAGACTCCTACGAGCAGTACTTC
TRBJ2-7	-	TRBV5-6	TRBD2	CASIPTSGSREQYF	TGTGCCAGCATCCCGACTAGCGGCTCCCGCGAGCAGTACTTC
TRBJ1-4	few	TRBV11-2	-	CASSLGRGGNEKLFF	TGTGCCAGCAGCTTAGGCCGGGGAGGTAATGAAAAACTGTTTTTT
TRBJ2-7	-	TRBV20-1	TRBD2	CSASYPSGHSYEQYF	TGCAGTGCTAGTTACCCTAGCGGCCACTCCTACGAGCAGTACTTC